This TCR beta chain stems from a study of cytomegalovirus exposure and HLA in healthy donors. The PCR employed 60 Vbeta primers together with 13 Jbeta primers. Profiled with immunoSEQ multiplex PCR; TCRdb holds only in-frame clones, not every one. The sample contains 180,000 or so clones, around 83% of which appear only once. This clone was seen just once. The specimen sequenced was PBMCs. This clonotype was sampled from a woman in her forties or fifties in good health and CMV-seropositive.

Written as DNA, the CDR3 is TGTGCCAGCTCACCCAACAACTACGAGCAGTACTTC. Amino acids: CASSPNNYEQYF. This chain joins TRBV18 and TRBJ2-7, with unresolved D. Germline-derived CDR1 and CDR2 are KGHSH and LQKENI. The CDR3 has 12 amino acids. V was clipped by 3 bases and J by 3 bases, with 6 bases between them.